This T cell receptor beta chain was recorded in a study of identical twins. Study-level findings and limits: Insertions were fewer in abundant cord blood beta clonotypes, whereas memory repertoires showed none of this pattern. In zero-insertion analyses, partial confounding could arise from invariant MAIT and iNKT cells.

A word on this clonotype: Its antigen is unknown. A read error may be the cause here, since a much bigger clone is one base away.

Trimming removed 2 bases from V and 0 bases from J, with 12 bases in between. Germline CDR1 ENHRY, CDR2 SYGVKD. The CDR3 is 16 amino acids. MiXCR, run by TCRdb on the 5' RACE reads, gives a single entry per CDR3 protein. This sample carries about 260,000 distinct CDR3 sequences, about 7% of them seen once, and the ten largest clones take approximately 3.7%. These data also featured in a second study, about yellow fever vaccine responses in identical twins.

This sequence joins TRBV10-3 and TRBJ2-3; perhaps TRBD2 as D (5 bases). This clonotype was sampled from a woman between 18 and 29 years old in good health. The sequencing sample was made of memory (CD45RO+) T cells sorted from blood. This chain's CDR3 is CAISEPSRTSTDTQYF. The CDR3 region has the DNA TGTGCCATCAGTGAGCCGTCCCGGACTAGCACAGATACGCAGTATTTT.